The rows below give T cell receptor beta chains drawn from one sample of a study of T-cell reconstitution after alpha-beta-depleted transplantation in children. One entry per CDR3 protein, called by TCRdb with MiXCR from the PCR reads. Of 80,000 to 95,000 distinct CDR3 sequences in the sample, approximately 8.4% were seen once. The sample here was PBMCs from the stem cell graft donor, taken from the stem cell graft. All receptors come from a human donor who donated a stem cell graft to a child with congenital amegakaryocytic thrombocytopenia. Each CDR3 is given with its conserved first and last residue. A D gene is named only where the DNA matches it firmly. Clone size is not always given. Where it is, it says once, few, many or a class for expanded clones.

d_gene	v_gene	j_gene	len	abundance	CDR3aa	CDR3nt
NA	TRBV28	TRBJ1-5	16	many	CASNREAKVVNQPQHF	TGTGCCAGCAATAGAGAGGCAAAGGTCGTTAATCAGCCCCAGCATTTT
TRBD2	TRBV20-1	TRBJ2-5	15	many	CSAMPQRGAGETQYF	TGCAGTGCTATGCCTCAGCGGGGGGCCGGGGAGACCCAGTACTTC
TRBD2	TRBV20-1	TRBJ2-1	15	many	CSARGISGSIDEQFF	TGCAGTGCTAGAGGGATTAGCGGGAGTATTGATGAGCAGTTCTTC
TRBD2	TRBV6-5	TRBJ2-5	16	many	CASSYSGLAGDETQYF	TGTGCCAGCAGTTACTCCGGACTAGCGGGGGATGAGACCCAGTACTTC
TRBD1	TRBV20-1	TRBJ1-1	16	many	CSARQGARDRSTEAFF	TGCAGTGCCAGACAGGGGGCGCGGGATAGGAGCACTGAAGCTTTCTTT
TRBD1	TRBV9	TRBJ1-2	16	many	CASSVDSDRAHYGYTF	TGTGCCAGCAGCGTCGATTCGGACAGGGCCCACTATGGCTACACCTTC
NA	TRBV12-3/TRBV12-4	TRBJ1-2	14	many	CASRFGTANYGYTF	TGTGCCAGCCGTTTTGGAACAGCTAACTATGGCTACACCTTC
NA	TRBV5-1	TRBJ2-3	14	many	CASSLGGVTDTQYF	TGCGCCAGCAGCTTGGGGGGCGTCACAGATACGCAGTATTTT
TRBD2	TRBV7-6	TRBJ2-3	16	many	CASSPRTSGPPDTQYF	TGTGCCAGCAGCCCCCGGACTAGCGGGCCCCCAGATACGCAGTATTTT
NA	TRBV6-1	TRBJ1-1	17	many	CASSEALGSLFNGEAFF	TGTGCCAGCAGTGAAGCGCTTGGGAGTCTATTCAACGGTGAAGCTTTCTTT
NA	TRBV7-2	TRBJ1-2	14	many	CASSPYSPGDGYTF	TGTGCCAGCAGCCCATATAGCCCCGGGGATGGCTACACCTTC
NA	TRBV7-9	TRBJ2-7	13	many	CASSLRDSYEQYF	TGTGCCAGCAGCTTACGAGACTCCTACGAGCAGTACTTC
NA	TRBV14	TRBJ2-1	13	NA	CASSRARNNEQFF	TGTGCCAGCAGCAGGGCCAGAAACAATGAGCAGTTCTTC
NA	TRBV30	TRBJ1-2	14	many	CAWSAPGANYGYTF	TGTGCCTGGAGTGCCCCAGGAGCTAACTATGGCTACACCTTC
NA	TRBV5-6	TRBJ2-7	15	many	CASSPDSRGSYEQYF	TGTGCCAGCAGCCCGGACAGCCGAGGCTCCTACGAGCAGTACTTC
NA	TRBV7-9	TRBJ1-4	15	NA	CASSPRGRINEKLFF	TGTGCCAGCAGCCCTCGGGGGCGGATTAATGAAAAACTGTTTTTT